The clone carrying this T cell receptor beta chain was seen a handful of times. The antigen is unknown. This record comes from a study of T-cell reconstitution after alpha-beta-depleted transplantation in children. Study-wide results and caveats: Several hundred expanded graft clones reportedly gave rise to the alpha-beta T cells present about two months after transplant. For some patients, TCRbeta diversity was high at day 60 because of recipient T cells and thymic progenitors that survived. At the one-year point after transplant, T-cell counts and TCRbeta diversity were found to come mostly from T cells that had been newly produced.

The germline gives CDR1 MGHDK, CDR2 SYGVNS. The CDR3 runs 14 residues. V trimming: 5 bases; J trimming: 2 bases; junction bases outside the gene matches: 0. As it was prepared, the TCRbeta library received unique molecular identifiers. Via MiXCR, TCRdb re-called the PCR reads, giving one row per CDR3 protein. The table includes about 420,000 distinct CDR3 sequences, around 16% detected once. The specimen comprised PBMCs, mostly from graft donor cells, sampled 360 days after TCRalphabeta/CD19-depleted stem cell transplant. This receptor was identified in a boy younger than two who had a stem cell transplant for Wiskott-Aldrich syndrome, so the T cells may come from the graft donor. This chain uses TRBV25-1 with TRBJ2-1, with 10 bases fitting TRBD2. The CDR3: CASSTSGTYNEQFF. The CDR3, as DNA: TGTGCCAGCAGTACTAGCGGGACCTACAATGAGCAGTTCTTC.